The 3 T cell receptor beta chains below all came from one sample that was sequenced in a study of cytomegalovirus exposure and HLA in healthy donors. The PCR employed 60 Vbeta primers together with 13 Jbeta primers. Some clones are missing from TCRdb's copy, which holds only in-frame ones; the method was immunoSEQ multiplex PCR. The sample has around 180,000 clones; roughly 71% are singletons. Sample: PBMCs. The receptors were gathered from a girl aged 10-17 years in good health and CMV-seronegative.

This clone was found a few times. The CDR3 nucleotides are TGTGCCAGCAGCCTGGAGGGGTTAGCGGGCAATGAGCAGTTCTTC. Translating it yields CASSLEGLAGNEQFF. The rearrangement links TRBV27 to TRBJ2-1, with TRBD2 matching over 7 bases. V shed 6 bases, J shed 6 bases, and the junction held 11 bases outside the gene matches. The germline CDR1 and CDR2 sequences are MNHEY and SMNVEV (reference sequence). This CDR3 has 15 residues.

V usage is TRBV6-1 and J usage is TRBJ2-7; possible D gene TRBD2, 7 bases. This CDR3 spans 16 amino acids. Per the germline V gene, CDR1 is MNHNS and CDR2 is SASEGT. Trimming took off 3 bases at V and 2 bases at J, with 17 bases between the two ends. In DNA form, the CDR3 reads TGTGCCAGCAGTGACCCACGAGGGGGAGGGACCTACGAGCAGTACTTC. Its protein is CASSDPRGGGTYEQYF.

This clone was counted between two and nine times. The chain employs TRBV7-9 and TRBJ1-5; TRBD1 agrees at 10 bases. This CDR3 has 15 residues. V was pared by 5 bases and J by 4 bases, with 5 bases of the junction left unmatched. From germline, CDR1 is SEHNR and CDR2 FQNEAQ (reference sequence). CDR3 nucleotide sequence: TGTGCCAGCAGCCAGGGGACAGGGGCGAATCAGCCCCAGCATTTT. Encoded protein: CASSQGTGANQPQHF.